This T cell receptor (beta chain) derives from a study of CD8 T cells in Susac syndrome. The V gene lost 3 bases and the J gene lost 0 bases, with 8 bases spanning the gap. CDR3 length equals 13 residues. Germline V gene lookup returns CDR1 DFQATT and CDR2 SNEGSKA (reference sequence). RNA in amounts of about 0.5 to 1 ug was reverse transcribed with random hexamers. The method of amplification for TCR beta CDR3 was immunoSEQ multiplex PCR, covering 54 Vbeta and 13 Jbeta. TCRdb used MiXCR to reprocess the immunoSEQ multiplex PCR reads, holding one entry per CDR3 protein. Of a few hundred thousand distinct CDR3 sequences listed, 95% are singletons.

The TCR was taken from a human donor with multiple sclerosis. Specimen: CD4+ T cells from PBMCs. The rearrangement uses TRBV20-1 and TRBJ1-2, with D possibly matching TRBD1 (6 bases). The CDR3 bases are TGCAGTGCTAGGAGGGGGGCTAACTATGGCTACACCTTC. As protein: CSARRGANYGYTF.